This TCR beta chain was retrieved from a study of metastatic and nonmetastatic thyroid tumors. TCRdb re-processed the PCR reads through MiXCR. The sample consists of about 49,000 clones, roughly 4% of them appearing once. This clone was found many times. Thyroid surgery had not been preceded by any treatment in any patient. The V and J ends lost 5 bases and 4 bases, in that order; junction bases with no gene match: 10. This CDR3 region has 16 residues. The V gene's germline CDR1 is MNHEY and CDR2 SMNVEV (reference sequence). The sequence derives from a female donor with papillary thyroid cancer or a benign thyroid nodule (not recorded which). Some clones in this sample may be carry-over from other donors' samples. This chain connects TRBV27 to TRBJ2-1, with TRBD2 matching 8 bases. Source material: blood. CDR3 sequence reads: CASSPLGASGYNEQFF. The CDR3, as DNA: TGTGCCAGCAGTCCCCTAGGTGCTAGCGGGTACAATGAGCAGTTCTTC.